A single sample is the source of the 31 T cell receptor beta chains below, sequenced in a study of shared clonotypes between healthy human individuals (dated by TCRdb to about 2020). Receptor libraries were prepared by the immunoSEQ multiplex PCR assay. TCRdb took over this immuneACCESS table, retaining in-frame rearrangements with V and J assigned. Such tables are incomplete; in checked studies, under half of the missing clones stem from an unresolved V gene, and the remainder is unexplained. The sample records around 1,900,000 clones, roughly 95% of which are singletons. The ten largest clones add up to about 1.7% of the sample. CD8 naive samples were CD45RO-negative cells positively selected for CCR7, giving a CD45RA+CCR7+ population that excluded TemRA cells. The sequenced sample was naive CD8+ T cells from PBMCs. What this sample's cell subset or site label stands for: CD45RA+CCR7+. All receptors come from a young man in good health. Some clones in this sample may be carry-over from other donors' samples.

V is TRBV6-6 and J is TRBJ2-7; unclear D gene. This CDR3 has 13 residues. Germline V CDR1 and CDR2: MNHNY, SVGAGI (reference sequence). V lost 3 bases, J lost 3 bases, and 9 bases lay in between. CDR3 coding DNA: TGTGCCAGCAGTTATGGTCACGGCTACGAGCAGTACTTC. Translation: CASSYGHGYEQYF.

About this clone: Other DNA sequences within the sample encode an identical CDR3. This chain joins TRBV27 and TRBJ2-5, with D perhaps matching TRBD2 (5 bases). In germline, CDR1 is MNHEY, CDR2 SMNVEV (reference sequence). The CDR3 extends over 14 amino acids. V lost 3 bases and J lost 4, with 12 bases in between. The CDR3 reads CASSFTGGGETQYF. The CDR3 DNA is TGTGCCAGCAGTTTCACGGGCGGAGGAGAGACCCAGTACTTC.

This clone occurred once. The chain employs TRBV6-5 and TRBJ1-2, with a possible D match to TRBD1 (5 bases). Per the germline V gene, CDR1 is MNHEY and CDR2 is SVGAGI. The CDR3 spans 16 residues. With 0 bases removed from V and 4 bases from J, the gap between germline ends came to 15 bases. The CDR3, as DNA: TGTGCCAGCAGTTACTCGGCAGCCGGGGGTGTCTATGGCTACACCTTC. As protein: CASSYSAAGGVYGYTF.

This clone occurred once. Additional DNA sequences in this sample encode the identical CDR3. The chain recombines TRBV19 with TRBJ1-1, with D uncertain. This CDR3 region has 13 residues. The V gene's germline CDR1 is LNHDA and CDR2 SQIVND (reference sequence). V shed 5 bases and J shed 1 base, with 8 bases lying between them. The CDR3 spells CASSLGANTEAFF. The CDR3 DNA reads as TGTGCCAGTAGTCTTGGTGCGAACACTGAAGCTTTCTTT. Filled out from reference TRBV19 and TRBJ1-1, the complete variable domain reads DGGITQSPKYLFRKEGQNVTLSCEQNLNHDAMYWYRQDPGQGLRLIYYSQIVNDFQKGDIAEGYSVSREKKESFPLTVTSAQKNPTAFYLCASSLGANTEAFFGQGTRLTVV.

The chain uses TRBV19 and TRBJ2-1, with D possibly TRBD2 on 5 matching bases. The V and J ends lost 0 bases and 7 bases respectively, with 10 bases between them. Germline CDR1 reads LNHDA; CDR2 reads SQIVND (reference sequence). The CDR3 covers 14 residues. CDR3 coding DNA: TGTGCCAGTAGTATAGAGGCAAGCGGTAATGAGCAGTTCTTC. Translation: CASSIEASGNEQFF.

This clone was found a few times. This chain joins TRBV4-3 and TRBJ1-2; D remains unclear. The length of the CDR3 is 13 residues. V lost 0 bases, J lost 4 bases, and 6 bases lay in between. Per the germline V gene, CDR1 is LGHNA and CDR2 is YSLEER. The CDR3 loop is CASSQEGSYGYTF. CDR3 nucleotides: TGCGCCAGCAGCCAAGAGGGTAGCTATGGCTACACCTTC.

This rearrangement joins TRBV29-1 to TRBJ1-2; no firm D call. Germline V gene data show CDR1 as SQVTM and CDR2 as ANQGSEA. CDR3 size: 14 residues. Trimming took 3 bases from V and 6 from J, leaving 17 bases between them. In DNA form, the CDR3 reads TGCAGCGTTGACCGGCCGGAGAGCCTCAATGGCTACACCTTC. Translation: CSVDRPESLNGYTF.

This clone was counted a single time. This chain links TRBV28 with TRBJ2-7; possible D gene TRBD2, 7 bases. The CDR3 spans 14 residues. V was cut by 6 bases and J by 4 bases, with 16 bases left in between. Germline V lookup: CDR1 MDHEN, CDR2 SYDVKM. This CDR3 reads CASSPPGGVYEQYF. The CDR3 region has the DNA TGTGCCAGCAGCCCGCCGGGGGGCGTATACGAGCAGTACTTC. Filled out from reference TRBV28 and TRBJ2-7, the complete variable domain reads DVKVTQSSRYLVKRTGEKVFLECVQDMDHENMFWYRQDPGLGLRLIYFSYDVKMKEKGDIPEGYSVSREKKERFSLILESASTNQTSMYLCASSPPGGVYEQYFGPGTRLTVT.

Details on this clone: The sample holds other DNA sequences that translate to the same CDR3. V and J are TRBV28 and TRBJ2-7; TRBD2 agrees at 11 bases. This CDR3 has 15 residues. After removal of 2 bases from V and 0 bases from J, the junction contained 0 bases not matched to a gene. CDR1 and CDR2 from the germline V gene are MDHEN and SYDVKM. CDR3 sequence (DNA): TGTGCCAGCAGTTTAGGGACTAGCGGCTCCTACGAGCAGTACTTC. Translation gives CASSLGTSGSYEQYF. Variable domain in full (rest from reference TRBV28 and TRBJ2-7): DVKVTQSSRYLVKRTGEKVFLECVQDMDHENMFWYRQDPGLGLRLIYFSYDVKMKEKGDIPEGYSVSREKKERFSLILESASTNQTSMYLCASSLGTSGSYEQYFGPGTRLTVT.

The CDR3 protein is CASSPHSAGFGEQFF. CDR3 DNA sequence: TGTGCCAGCAGTCCCCACTCAGCAGGATTCGGCGAGCAGTTCTTC. The J gene is TRBJ2-1, the V gene TRBV6-5; D uncertain. Trimming stripped 5 bases from V and 10 bases from J, with 21 bases between. In germline, CDR1 is MNHEY, CDR2 SVGAGI. CDR3 size: 15 residues.

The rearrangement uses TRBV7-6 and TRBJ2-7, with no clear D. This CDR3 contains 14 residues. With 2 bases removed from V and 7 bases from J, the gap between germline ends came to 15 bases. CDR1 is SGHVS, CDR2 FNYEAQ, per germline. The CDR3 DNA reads TGTGCCAGCAGCTTAATACCGAGCGCGACGGAGCAGTACTTC. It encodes CASSLIPSATEQYF.

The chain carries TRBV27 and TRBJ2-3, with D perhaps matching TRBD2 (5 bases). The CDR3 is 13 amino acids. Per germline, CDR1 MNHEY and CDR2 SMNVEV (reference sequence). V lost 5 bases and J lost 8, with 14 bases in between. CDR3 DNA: TGTGCCAGCAGTCCTATCCAAGCGGCTACGCAGTATTTT. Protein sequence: CASSPIQAATQYF.

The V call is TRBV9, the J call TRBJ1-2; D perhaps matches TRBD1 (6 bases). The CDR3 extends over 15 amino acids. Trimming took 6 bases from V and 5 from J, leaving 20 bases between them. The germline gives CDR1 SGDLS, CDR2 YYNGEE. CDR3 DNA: TGTGCCAGCACCGGAGAGGGGGGTATCGCTTATGGCTACACCTTC. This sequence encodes CASTGEGGIAYGYTF.

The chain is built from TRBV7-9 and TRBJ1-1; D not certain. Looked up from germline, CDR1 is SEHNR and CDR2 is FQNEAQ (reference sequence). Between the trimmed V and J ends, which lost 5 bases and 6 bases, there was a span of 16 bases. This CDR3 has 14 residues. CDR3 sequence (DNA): TGTGCCAGCAGCCAGACCCTCTTTGGGGCTGAAGCTTTCTTT. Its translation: CASSQTLFGAEAFF.

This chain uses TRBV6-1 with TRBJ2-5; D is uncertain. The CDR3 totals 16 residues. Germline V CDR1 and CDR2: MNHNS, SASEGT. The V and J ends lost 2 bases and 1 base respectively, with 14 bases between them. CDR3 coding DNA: TGTGCCAGCAGTGAACCGGTTGTGTTGGGCCAAGAGACCCAGTACTTC. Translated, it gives CASSEPVVLGQETQYF.

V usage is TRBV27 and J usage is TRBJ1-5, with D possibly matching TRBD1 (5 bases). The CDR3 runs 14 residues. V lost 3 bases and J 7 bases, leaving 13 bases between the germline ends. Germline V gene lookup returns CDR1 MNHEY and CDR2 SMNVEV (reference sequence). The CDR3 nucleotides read TGTGCCAGCAGTTTTAATGGGGCAAGCCAGCCCCAGCATTTT. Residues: CASSFNGASQPQHF.

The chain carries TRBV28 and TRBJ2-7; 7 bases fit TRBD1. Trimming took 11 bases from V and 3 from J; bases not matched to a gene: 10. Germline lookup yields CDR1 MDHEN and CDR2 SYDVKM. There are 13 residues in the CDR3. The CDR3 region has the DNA TGTGCCGTCATGACGGGACAGTACTACGAGCAGTACTTC. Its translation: CAVMTGQYYEQYF.

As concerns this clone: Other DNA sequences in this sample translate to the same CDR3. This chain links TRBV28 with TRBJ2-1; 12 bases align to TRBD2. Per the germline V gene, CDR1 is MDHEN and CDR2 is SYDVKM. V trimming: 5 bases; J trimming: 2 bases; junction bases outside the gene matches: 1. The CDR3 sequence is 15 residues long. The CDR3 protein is CASSLAGGAYNEQFF. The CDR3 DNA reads TGTGCCAGCAGTCTAGCGGGAGGGGCCTACAATGAGCAGTTCTTC.

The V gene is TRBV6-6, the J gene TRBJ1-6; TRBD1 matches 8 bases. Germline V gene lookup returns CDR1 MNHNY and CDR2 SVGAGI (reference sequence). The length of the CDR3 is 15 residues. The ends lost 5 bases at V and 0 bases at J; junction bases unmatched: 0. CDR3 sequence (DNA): TGTGCCAGCAGTGGACAGGGCTCCTATAATTCACCCCTCCACTTT. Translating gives CASSGQGSYNSPLHF.

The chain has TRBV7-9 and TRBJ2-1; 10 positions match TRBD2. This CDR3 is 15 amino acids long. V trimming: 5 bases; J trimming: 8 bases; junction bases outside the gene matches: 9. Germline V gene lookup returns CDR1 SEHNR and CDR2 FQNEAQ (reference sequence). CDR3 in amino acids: CASSPGTSEYHEQFF. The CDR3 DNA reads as TGTGCCAGCAGCCCGGGGACTAGCGAATACCATGAGCAGTTCTTC.

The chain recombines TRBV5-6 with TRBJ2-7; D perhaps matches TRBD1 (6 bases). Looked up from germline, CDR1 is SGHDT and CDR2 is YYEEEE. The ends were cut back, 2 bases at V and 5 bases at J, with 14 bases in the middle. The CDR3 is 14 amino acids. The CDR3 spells CASSFSGVTNEQYF. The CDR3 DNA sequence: TGTGCCAGCAGCTTTTCAGGGGTCACGAACGAGCAGTACTTC.

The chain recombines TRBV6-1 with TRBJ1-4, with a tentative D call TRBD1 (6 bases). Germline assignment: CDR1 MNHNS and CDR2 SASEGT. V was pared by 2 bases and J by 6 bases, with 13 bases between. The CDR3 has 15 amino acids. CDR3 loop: CASSERTGADEKLFF. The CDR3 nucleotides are TGTGCCAGCAGTGAAAGGACGGGGGCGGATGAAAAACTGTTTTTT.

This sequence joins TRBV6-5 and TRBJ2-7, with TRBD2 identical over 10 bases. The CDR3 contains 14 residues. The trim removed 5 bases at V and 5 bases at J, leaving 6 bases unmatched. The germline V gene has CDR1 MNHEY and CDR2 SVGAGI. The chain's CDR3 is CASSPLAGDNEQYF. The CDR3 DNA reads TGTGCCAGCAGTCCCCTAGCGGGAGATAACGAGCAGTACTTC.

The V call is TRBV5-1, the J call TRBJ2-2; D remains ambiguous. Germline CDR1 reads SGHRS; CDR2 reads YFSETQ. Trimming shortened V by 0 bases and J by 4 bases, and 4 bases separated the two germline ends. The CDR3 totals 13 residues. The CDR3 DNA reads TGCGCCAGCAGCTTGGGGATCACCGGGGAGCTGTTTTTT. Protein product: CASSLGITGELFF.

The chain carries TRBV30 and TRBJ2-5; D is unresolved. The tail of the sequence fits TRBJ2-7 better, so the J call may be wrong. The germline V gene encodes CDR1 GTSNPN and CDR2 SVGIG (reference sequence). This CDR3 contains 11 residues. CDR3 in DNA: TGTGCCTGGAGTGACTTATACGAGCAGTACTTC. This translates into CAWSDLYEQYF.

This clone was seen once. CDR3 protein: CASSRPLAGGPRADTQYF. The CDR3 nucleotides read TGTGCCAGCAGTCGACCCTTAGCGGGAGGGCCGAGAGCAGATACGCAGTATTTT. The chain carries TRBV7-3 and TRBJ2-3; 11 positions agree with TRBD2. CDR1 and CDR2 (germline): SGHTA, FQGTGA. J lost 4 bases, V lost 6 bases, and 15 bases had no gene match. The CDR3 is made up of 18 amino acids.

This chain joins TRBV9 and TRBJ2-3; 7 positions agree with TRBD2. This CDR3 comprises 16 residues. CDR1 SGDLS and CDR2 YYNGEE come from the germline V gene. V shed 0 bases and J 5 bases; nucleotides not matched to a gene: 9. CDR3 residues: CASSVGLREYVDTQYF. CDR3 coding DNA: TGTGCCAGCAGCGTAGGATTGCGGGAGTATGTAGATACGCAGTATTTT.

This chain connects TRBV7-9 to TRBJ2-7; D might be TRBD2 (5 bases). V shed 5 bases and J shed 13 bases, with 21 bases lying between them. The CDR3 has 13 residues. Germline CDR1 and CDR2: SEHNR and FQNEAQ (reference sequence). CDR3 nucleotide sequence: TGTGCCAGCAGCCAGGAGGCTGGGGTGAGGATCTACTTC. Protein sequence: CASSQEAGVRIYF.

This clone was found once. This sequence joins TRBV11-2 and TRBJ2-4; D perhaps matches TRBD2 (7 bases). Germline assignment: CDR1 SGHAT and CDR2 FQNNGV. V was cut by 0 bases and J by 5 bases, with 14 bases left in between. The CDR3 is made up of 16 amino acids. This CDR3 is CASSLDYAGAQNIQYF. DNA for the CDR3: TGTGCCAGCAGCTTAGATTACGCGGGGGCCCAAAACATTCAGTACTTC. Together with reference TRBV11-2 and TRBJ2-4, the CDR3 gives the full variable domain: EAGVAQSPRYKIIEKRQSVAFWCNPISGHATLYWYQQILGQGPKLLIQFQNNGVVDDSQLPKDRFSAERLKGVDSTLKIQPAKLEDSAVYLCASSLDYAGAQNIQYFGAGTRLSVL.

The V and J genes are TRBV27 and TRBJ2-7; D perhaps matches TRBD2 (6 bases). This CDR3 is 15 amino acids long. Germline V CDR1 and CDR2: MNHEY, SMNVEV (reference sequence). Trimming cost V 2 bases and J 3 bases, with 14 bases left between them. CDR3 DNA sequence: TGTGCCAGCAGTTTAATGGGAAGGCGGGGCTACGAGCAGTACTTC. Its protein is CASSLMGRRGYEQYF.

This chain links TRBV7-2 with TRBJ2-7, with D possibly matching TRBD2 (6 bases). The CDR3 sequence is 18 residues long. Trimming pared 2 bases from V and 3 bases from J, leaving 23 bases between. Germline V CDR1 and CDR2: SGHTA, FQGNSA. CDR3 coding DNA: TGTGCCAGCAGCTTAAACCTATTCCGGCGGGGCACCATCTACGAGCAGTACTTC. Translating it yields CASSLNLFRRGTIYEQYF.